This T cell receptor (beta chain) was recovered during a study of beta chain features in type 1 diabetes. General observations from the study: Insertions were fewer and deletions more numerous at VDJ junctions in type 1 diabetes patients. Sampled from patients, naive, central memory and Treg TCRB repertoires appeared more similar than those sampled from healthy donors. Shortening of TCRB CDR3s, moderate but significant, appeared in all four CD4+ subsets of Type 1 diabetes patients.

The whole isolated RNA underwent reverse transcription, so sequencing captured expressed TCRB transcripts. Here immunoSEQ multiplex PCR was the method, and the copy in TCRdb shows in-frame clones only, minus some. The data contain over 600,000 clones, 9.5% to 15% of them seen just once; the ten biggest clones take up more than 0.1%. Regarding this clone: Antigen: not known.

The CDR3 sequence is 14 residues long. Germline CDR1 is MDHEN and CDR2 is SYDVKM. Trimming removed 3 bases from V and 8 bases from J; junction bases left unmatched: 9. This clonotype originated in a man younger than 45 with type 1 diabetes. Sequencing was done on a sample of naive CD4+ T cells from blood. The rearrangement joins TRBV28 to TRBJ1-2; 7 bases match TRBD1. The CDR3 nucleotides read TGTGCCAGCAGTTTCCAGACAGGGTCTAGAGGCTACACCTTC. Encoded protein: CASSFQTGSRGYTF.